This T cell receptor beta chain is from a study of T cells in Graves' hyperthyroidism and ophthalmopathy. This clonotype occurred many times. Its antigen is as yet unknown. The study's findings and limits: Patients with ophthalmopathy were separated from those with stable hyperthyroidism by a 13 V-J model.

The CDR3 is made up of 11 amino acids. Germline V gene sequence: CDR1 SEHNR, CDR2 FQNEAQ (reference sequence). The V gene lost 4 bases and the J gene lost 8 bases, with 8 bases spanning the gap. Amplified regions were TCR beta CDR3 sequences from RNA transcripts. First-round RT-PCR targeting the TCR CDR3 was performed with the HTBI primer set. A single record per CDR3 protein comes from TCRdb applying MiXCR to the multiplex PCR reads. Of roughly 570,000 distinct CDR3 sequences listed, about 43% were seen once; the top ten hold 15% to 20%. This receptor was identified in an adult woman with Graves' disease, either hyperthyroidism or ophthalmopathy (not recorded which). Input material: peripheral blood or thyroid tissue (not recorded which). The chain recombines TRBV7-9 with TRBJ1-1; unclear D gene. CDR3 sequence: CASSSQFEAFF. CDR3 bases: TGTGCCAGCAGCTCTCAGTTCGAAGCTTTCTTT.